Below are 22 T cell receptor beta chains sequenced from a single sample in a study of cytomegalovirus exposure and HLA in healthy donors. Profiled with immunoSEQ multiplex PCR; TCRdb holds only in-frame clones, not every one. The sample yields roughly 45,000 clones, 90% to 95% seen once. Sequencing was performed on PBMCs. The receptors stem from a woman aged 18-29 years in good health and CMV-seropositive.

This chain connects TRBV28 to TRBJ2-3; 8 bases agree with TRBD1. Trimming at V came to 5 bases and at J to 3 bases, leaving 7 bases not matched to a gene. The CDR3 extends over 15 amino acids. Germline loops: CDR1 MDHEN, CDR2 SYDVKM. CDR3 sequence (DNA): TGTGCCAGCAGTCTTGGGACAGGCTTGACAGATACGCAGTATTTT. Translated: CASSLGTGLTDTQYF. The whole variable domain, filled in from reference TRBV28 and TRBJ2-3, reads DVKVTQSSRYLVKRTGEKVFLECVQDMDHENMFWYRQDPGLGLRLIYFSYDVKMKEKGDIPEGYSVSREKKERFSLILESASTNQTSMYLCASSLGTGLTDTQYFGPGTRLTVL.

The rearrangement uses TRBV5-4 and TRBJ1-6; D may be TRBD1 (6 bases). CDR1 and CDR2 (germline): SGHNT, YYREEE (reference sequence). The CDR3 is 15 amino acids. Trimming removed 9 bases from V and 3 bases from J, with 16 bases in between. CDR3 coding DNA: TGTGCCACCAGAGACAGGAAACTCTATAATTCACCCCTCCACTTT. Protein sequence: CATRDRKLYNSPLHF.

The rearrangement links TRBV7-8 to TRBJ2-5; 7 positions agree with TRBD2. The CDR3 has 14 residues. Per germline, CDR1 SGHVS and CDR2 FQNEAQ. The ends lost 7 bases at V and 2 bases at J; junction bases unmatched: 7. CDR3 DNA sequence: TGTGCCAGCACCTGGACCGGGGGGCAAGAGACCCAGTACTTC. It yields the protein CASTWTGGQETQYF.

This chain joins TRBV18 and TRBJ2-1, with TRBD2 identical over 9 bases. There are 15 residues in the CDR3. Germline V gene sequence: CDR1 KGHSH, CDR2 LQKENI. The V gene end was trimmed by 6 bases and the J gene end by 5 bases; junction bases not matched to a gene: 8. CDR3 in amino acids: CASSPRLAADNEQFF. CDR3 DNA: TGTGCCAGCTCTCCCCGACTAGCGGCAGACAATGAGCAGTTCTTC.

The J gene is TRBJ2-7, the V gene TRBV7-9, with a tentative D call TRBD2 (6 bases). This CDR3 has 13 amino acids. From germline, CDR1 is SEHNR and CDR2 FQNEAQ (reference sequence). Trimming removed 3 bases at V and 7 bases at J, with 13 bases between. CDR3 amino acids: CASSFLTSQEQYF. The CDR3 nucleotides read TGTGCCAGCAGCTTCCTGACTAGTCAGGAGCAGTACTTC.

V usage is TRBV2 and J usage is TRBJ1-1; weak D call: TRBD1 (6 bases). V dropped 3 bases and J dropped 9 bases, with 20 bases sitting between them. Germline-derived CDR1 and CDR2 are SNHLY and FYNNEI. The CDR3 loop spans 15 amino acids. This chain's CDR3 is CASSDDTGFPAQAFF. In nucleotides, the CDR3 is TGTGCCAGCAGTGATGACACAGGGTTTCCGGCTCAAGCTTTCTTT.

This chain links TRBV5-6 with TRBJ1-5; a weak D match, TRBD1 (5 bases). Per germline, CDR1 SGHDT and CDR2 YYEEEE. The CDR3 consists of 16 residues. V shed 2 bases and J shed 3 bases, with 15 bases lying between them. The CDR3 DNA reads TGTGCCAGCAGCTTTCGGGGGAATGTAAACAATCAGCCCCAGCATTTT. Translation gives CASSFRGNVNNQPQHF.

This clone occurred a few times. V usage is TRBV28 and J usage is TRBJ1-1; tentative D call: TRBD1 (6 bases). Germline V gives CDR1 MDHEN, CDR2 SYDVKM. The germline V and J ends were trimmed by 6 bases and 5 bases, with 13 bases remaining between them. The length of the CDR3 is 13 residues. The CDR3 bases are TGTGCCAGCAGACCACAGGGCAAAACTGAAGCTTTCTTT. Protein: CASRPQGKTEAFF.

The chain is built from TRBV5-1 and TRBJ2-5, with D tentatively TRBD1 (5 bases). V was shortened by 1 base and J by 4 bases, with 8 bases between the two germline ends. The germline V gene encodes CDR1 SGHRS and CDR2 YFSETQ. The CDR3 length is 13 residues. The CDR3 region has the DNA TGCGCCAGCAGCTTGAATGGGGCAGAGACCCAGTACTTC. Translation: CASSLNGAETQYF.

This clone has more than one count but fewer than ten. The J gene is TRBJ2-1, the V gene TRBV4-3; no firm D call. Germline V lookup: CDR1 LGHNA, CDR2 YSLEER. Trimming left V 2 bases short and J 4 bases short, with 9 bases between. The CDR3 is made up of 14 amino acids. DNA for the CDR3: TGCGCCAGCAGCCAAAGCTTCGATTACAATGAGCAGTTCTTC. It is translated as CASSQSFDYNEQFF.

This chain joins TRBV2 and TRBJ2-7; D unclear. This CDR3 comprises 11 residues. CDR1 is SNHLY and CDR2 is FYNNEI in the germline V gene. The V end lost 8 bases, the J end lost 0 bases, and 5 bases lay between the germline ends. The CDR3 is CASAVSYEQYF. CDR3 bases: TGTGCCAGCGCGGTCTCCTACGAGCAGTACTTC.

This rearrangement joins TRBV19 to TRBJ1-4, with D perhaps matching TRBD1 (5 bases). V lost 5 bases and J lost 4, with 11 bases in between. The germline V gene has CDR1 LNHDA and CDR2 SQIVND (reference sequence). The CDR3 contains 14 residues. CDR3 in DNA: TGTGCCAGTAGTCGACAGTCCTTTAATGAAAAACTGTTTTTT. Protein product: CASSRQSFNEKLFF. Supplemented by reference TRBV19 and TRBJ1-4, the full variable domain reads DGGITQSPKYLFRKEGQNVTLSCEQNLNHDAMYWYRQDPGQGLRLIYYSQIVNDFQKGDIAEGYSVSREKKESFPLTVTSAQKNPTAFYLCASSRQSFNEKLFFGSGTQLSVL.

The CDR3: CASSTTGGTEAFF. CDR3 in DNA: TGTGCCAGTAGTACAACAGGGGGCACTGAAGCTTTCTTT. The genes are TRBV19 and TRBJ1-1; 8 bases map to TRBD1. The CDR3 is 13 residues long. The germline gives CDR1 LNHDA, CDR2 SQIVND (reference sequence). The V segment lost 4 bases and the J segment 4 bases; nucleotides outside the gene matches: 2.

The chain is built from TRBV5-5 and TRBJ2-5; 7 bases are shared with TRBD1. This CDR3 has 14 amino acids. Germline lookup yields CDR1 SGHKS and CDR2 YYEKEE (reference sequence). The J segment lost 2 bases and the V segment lost 4 bases, leaving 5 bases of the junction unmatched. The CDR3 is CASSRGTVQETQYF. The CDR3 nucleotides are TGTGCCAGCAGCCGTGGGACAGTTCAAGAGACCCAGTACTTC.

The V call is TRBV6-5, the J call TRBJ2-1; 10 bases fit TRBD2. J gave up 5 bases and V 0 bases, and 4 bases lay outside the gene matches. The germline V gene encodes CDR1 MNHEY and CDR2 SVGAGI. This CDR3 is built from 16 residues. CDR3 region: CASSYSLAGVNNEQFF. The CDR3 nucleotides are TGTGCCAGCAGTTACTCTCTAGCGGGAGTAAACAATGAGCAGTTCTTC.

The rearrangement joins TRBV10-1 to TRBJ2-1; TRBD2 might be the D (6 bases). The CDR3 consists of 14 residues. Germline lookup yields CDR1 WNHNN and CDR2 SYGVQD (reference sequence). With 4 bases removed from V and 10 bases from J, the gap between germline ends came to 17 bases. Here the CDR3 reads CASSVPDLAPEQFF. DNA for the CDR3: TGCGCCAGCAGTGTCCCCGACCTAGCGCCGGAGCAGTTCTTC.

The chain joins TRBV6-1 to TRBJ2-1; 14 bases align to TRBD2. Germline V lookup: CDR1 MNHNS, CDR2 SASEGT. The J segment lost 6 bases and the V segment lost 7 bases, leaving 5 bases of the junction unmatched. The CDR3 is 15 residues long. The CDR3 nucleotides read TGTGCCAGCACCCGACTAGCGGGAGGGCCCAATGAGCAGTTCTTC. Its protein is CASTRLAGGPNEQFF.

The chain combines TRBV7-3 with TRBJ2-3, with 8 bases lining up with TRBD2. CDR3 length: 16 amino acids. V trimming: 1 base; J trimming: 5 bases; junction bases outside the gene matches: 8. The germline CDR1 and CDR2 sequences are SGHTA and FQGTGA. The CDR3 loop reads CASSLIPSGPEDTQYF. The CDR3 DNA follows: TGTGCCAGCAGCTTAATCCCTAGCGGGCCCGAAGATACGCAGTATTTT. Variable domain in full (rest from reference TRBV7-3 and TRBJ2-3): GAGVSQTPSNKVTEKGKYVELRCDPISGHTALYWYRQSLGQGPEFLIYFQGTGAADDSGLPNDRFFAVRPEGSVSTLKIQRTERGDSAVYLCASSLIPSGPEDTQYFGPGTRLTVL.

The genes are TRBV7-3 and TRBJ2-5; 9 positions match TRBD1. Germline-derived CDR1 and CDR2 are SGHTA and FQGTGA. Trimming at V came to 5 bases and at J to 5 bases, leaving 3 bases not matched to a gene. The CDR3 is made up of 13 amino acids. The CDR3 loop reads CASSRGQGETQYF. DNA of the CDR3: TGTGCCAGCAGCCGGGGACAGGGCGAGACCCAGTACTTC.

The chain couples TRBV30 to TRBJ2-5, with a weak D call TRBD2 (6 bases). CDR3 size: 12 residues. CDR1 is GTSNPN, CDR2 SVGIG, per germline (reference sequence). Trimming shortened V by 5 bases and J by 12 bases, and 19 bases separated the two germline ends. The DNA of the CDR3 is TGTGCCTGGGACCAGGAGGGCGGCGCGGAGTACTTC. Amino acids: CAWDQEGGAEYF.

V and J are TRBV5-1 and TRBJ2-1; D is undetermined. The length of the CDR3 is 17 residues. Germline V gene data show CDR1 as SGHRS and CDR2 as YFSETQ. The V gene lost 1 base and the J gene lost 0 bases, with 14 bases spanning the gap. CDR3 region: CASSLSSSYLSYNEQFF. DNA of the CDR3: TGCGCCAGCAGCTTGAGCTCTTCCTACCTCTCCTACAATGAGCAGTTCTTC.

DNA of the CDR3: TGTGCCAGCAGTGAAGCGGAAGGACTAGCGGGGAGCACAGATACGCAGTATTTT. Protein sequence: CASSEAEGLAGSTDTQYF. The genes are TRBV2 and TRBJ2-3; 12 bases map to TRBD2. V shed 0 bases, J shed 0 bases, and the junction held 4 bases outside the gene matches. Germline V lookup: CDR1 SNHLY, CDR2 FYNNEI. The CDR3 covers 18 residues.